This T cell receptor (beta chain) is from a study of blood T cell repertoires in COVID-19 (dated by TCRdb to 2020 to 2022). For the wider study: The collaborator samples originated in the United States, Italy and Spain and spanned the acute and convalescent phases of COVID-19. The prospective study material was composed of cDNA or gDNA derived from T cells, B-cell-depleted T cells, or PBMCs. The dataset comprised deeply sampled blood TCRbeta repertoires from subjects exposed to, actively infected with, or recovered from COVID-19. The repertoires were released in a freely available public database meant as a resource for research on the immune response to SARS-CoV-2. Samples came from the ongoing ImmuneRACE study (first 160 participants) plus 1,254 subjects from 6 global collaborators. The sample metadata nearly always contained a de-identified subject ID, COVID-19 status, age in years and sex. HLA class I and class II types, where available, came from metadata supplied by the sample provider rather than from assay-based typing. The study at large found these results: The quantity of clinical and demographic metadata differed by source and by participant and was supplied without curation.

The germline V gene yields MNHEY for CDR1 and SVGAGI for CDR2. The cysteine opens and the phenylalanine closes a CDR3 of 11 amino acids. Just the 33-base CDR3 DNA is kept, in frame starting at base 1. V lost 6 bases and J lost 5 bases; the stretch between them is 7 bases long. The collaborating institutions used their own protocols to collect whole blood in K2EDTA tubes. Collaborator samples were shipped for TCRbeta analysis as frozen whole blood, isolated PBMCs, or DNA extracted from either sample type. About this clone itself: No cognate antigen has been identified for it. No much larger clonotype is one base removed from it; base qualities were not supplied.

TCRbeta CDR3 regions were amplified from genomic DNA by means of the immunoSEQ Assay, a bias-controlled multiplex PCR. The source study handled its data this way. The number of nucleated cells in each sample was estimated by amplification of reference gene primers within the assay. Sequence reads were collapsed and filtered to measure the absolute abundance of every unique TCRbeta CDR3 rearrangement. For each sample, productive Simpson clonality was calculated by taking the square root of Simpson's diversity index across productive rearrangements. TCRdb took this table from immuneACCESS and kept in-frame rearrangements with V and J called. Such tables lack part of the clones; where checked against another copy, unresolved V genes explain under half of the gap, and the rest is unexplained. V and J calls and clone size are as listed in that table; D and trimming were resolved from the DNA. The sample includes 84,000 or so clones, with about 80% observed a single time. The ten largest clones represent roughly a fifth of the sample.

The chain is made from TRBV6-5 and TRBJ2-5; matching of 5 bases hints at TRBD2 as the D gene. This receptor was taken from a woman older than 75 with acute or convalescent COVID-19. Sequenced: peripheral blood. In nucleotide form, the sequence is TGTGCCAGCAGGACGGGGGAGACCCAGTACTTC. Translated, it reads CASRTGETQYF.